A selection of T cell receptor beta chains follows, all from one sample in a study of T-cell memory formation after mild COVID-19. TCRdb re-called the 5' RACE reads through MiXCR, storing one row per CDR3 protein. Of just under 550,000 distinct CDR3 sequences listed, around 20% are singletons. Sequenced material: PBMCs or a T cell subset sorted from them (not recorded which). The source is an adult woman who had mild COVID-19 (a few samples of this study predate the infection). Cell type and time point are not known. The CDR3 runs from the conserved cysteine through the conserved F or W. A D gene is named only where the DNA matches it firmly. For some rows the clone size is stated as once, few or many, or as a class when expanded; others skip it.

abundance,d_gene,v_gene,j_gene,CDR3nt,CDR3aa
few,-,TRBV12-3/TRBV12-4,TRBJ2-7,TGTGCCAGCAGTTTATCTGGGGCGACCTACGAGCAGTACTTC,CASSLSGATYEQYF
few,TRBD2,TRBV12-3/TRBV12-4,TRBJ2-7,TGTGCCAGCAGTTTCCTAGCGGGAGTTACCTCCTACGAGCAGTACTTC,CASSFLAGVTSYEQYF
few,TRBD2,TRBV6-2/TRBV6-3,TRBJ2-5,TGTGCCAGCAGTTACGGGCTAGCGGTCCAAGAGACCCAGTACTTC,CASSYGLAVQETQYF
many,-,TRBV15,TRBJ2-1,TGTGCCACCAGCTCACGATCGAGCTCCTACAATGAGCAGTTCTTC,CATSSRSSSYNEQFF
many,-,TRBV3-1,TRBJ2-7,TGTGCCAGCAGCCAAGACTTGATACAGGGATATCGCAACGAGCAGTACTTC,CASSQDLIQGYRNEQYF
few,-,TRBV14,TRBJ2-6,TGTGCCAGCAGCCACCGGGAAGGGGTTCGCGACTCTGGGGCCAACGTCCTGACTTTC,CASSHREGVRDSGANVLTF
-,TRBD2,TRBV4-3,TRBJ2-2,TGCGCCAGCAGCCAAGTTCCGGGAGGGGCCCTGATCACCGGGGAGCTGTTTTTT,CASSQVPGGALITGELFF
-,TRBD2,TRBV5-6,TRBJ2-3,TGTGCCAGCAGCTGGGGCGCGGGAGAGGGCACAGATACGCAGTATTTT,CASSWGAGEGTDTQYF
-,-,TRBV12-3/TRBV12-4,TRBJ2-2,TGTGCCAGCACCGCGACAGGACTCACCGGGGAGCTGTTTTTT,CASTATGLTGELFF
-,TRBD2,TRBV20-1,TRBJ2-5,TGCAGTGCTAGAGATCTGAGGCTAGCGGGAGGCCGGGAGACCCAGTACTTC,CSARDLRLAGGRETQYF
-,TRBD1,TRBV12-3/TRBV12-4,TRBJ2-4,TGTGCCAGCAGGGGACAGGGGGCGGGAAACATTCAGTACTTC,CASRGQGAGNIQYF
few,-,TRBV7-6,TRBJ1-1,TGTGCCAGCAGCACGACCACTAGCTTGAGCACTGAAGCTTTCTTT,CASSTTTSLSTEAFF
-,-,TRBV27,TRBJ2-7,TGTGCCACCCGTCCATACACCAACTACGAGCAGTACTTC,CATRPYTNYEQYF
-,-,TRBV3-1,TRBJ1-5,TGTGCCAGCAGCCAAGGGGGGGTCAATCAGCCCCAGCATTTT,CASSQGGVNQPQHF
few,TRBD1,TRBV4-3,TRBJ2-7,TGCGCCAGCAGCCAAGATCGGACCGGGACAGGGACCTACGAGCAGTACTTC,CASSQDRTGTGTYEQYF
-,-,TRBV15,TRBJ1-1,TGTGCCACCAGGCGACATACGAACACTGAAGCTTTCTTT,CATRRHTNTEAFF
-,-,TRBV6-1,TRBJ2-4,TGTGCCAGCAGTGAGACGGACAGAAACATTCAGTACTTC,CASSETDRNIQYF
few,-,TRBV24-1,TRBJ2-3,TGTGCCACCAGTGAGACCGGGACTCAGTATTTT,CATSETGTQYF
few,-,TRBV4-1,TRBJ1-1,TGCGCCAGCAGCCCCCGGAGGAGGGAGGAGGCTTTCTTT,CASSPRRREEAFF
few,TRBD1,TRBV12-3/TRBV12-4,TRBJ1-4,TGTGCCAGCACCCCCCCGCGCCGGACAGGGAATGAAAAACTGTTTTTT,CASTPPRRTGNEKLFF
-,-,TRBV5-1,TRBJ2-2,TGCGCCAGCAGCTTGGAGGTAGCGAGCACCGGGGAGCTGTTTTTT,CASSLEVASTGELFF
few,TRBD1,TRBV4-3,TRBJ1-2,TGCGCCAGCAGCCTCGGGACAGGGTTGCATGGCTACACCTTC,CASSLGTGLHGYTF
-,-,TRBV29-1,TRBJ1-4,TGCAGCGTTGCCCCAACTAATGAAAAACTGTTTTTT,CSVAPTNEKLFF
many,TRBD2,TRBV20-1,TRBJ2-3,TGCAGTGCCCCCCGGCTAGCGGGAAGCACAGATACGCAGTATTTT,CSAPRLAGSTDTQYF
few,-,TRBV4-2,TRBJ1-2,TGTGCCAGCAGCCAAGATTTTTCAGGGGCGGCTAACTATGGCTACACCTTC,CASSQDFSGAANYGYTF
-,-,TRBV7-9,TRBJ1-2,TGTGCCAGCAGCTACGTCGGTGGCTACACCTTC,CASSYVGGYTF
few,-,TRBV5-5,TRBJ2-1,TGTGCCAGCAGCCTCGAGGTGGACAGCGGTTCCTACAATGAGCAGTTCTTC,CASSLEVDSGSYNEQFF
few,-,TRBV12-3/TRBV12-4,TRBJ2-1,TGTGCCAGCAGCCCTTGGACAGCCGGTTACAATGAGCAGTTCTTC,CASSPWTAGYNEQFF
-,TRBD2,TRBV6-5,TRBJ2-1,TGTGCCAGCAGCGCATGGACTAGCGCCAATGAGCAGTTCTTC,CASSAWTSANEQFF
-,TRBD1,TRBV20-1,TRBJ1-5,TGCAGTGCTAGGCTTCGTCCGGGACAGCTCGATAGCAATCAGCCCCAGCATTTT,CSARLRPGQLDSNQPQHF
few,TRBD2,TRBV2,TRBJ2-1,TGTGCCAGCAGTGATCCTGCGACTAGCGGGATTTACAATGAGCAGTTCTTC,CASSDPATSGIYNEQFF
many,TRBD2,TRBV6-1,TRBJ2-1,TGTGCCAGCAGTGAGACTAGCGGGAGCTCCGATGAGCAGTTCTTC,CASSETSGSSDEQFF
few,-,TRBV4-1,TRBJ1-1,TGCGCCAGCAGCCAAGGGAAAGGATACACTGAAGCTTTCTTT,CASSQGKGYTEAFF
few,-,TRBV6-6,TRBJ2-1,TGTGCCAGCAGTTACTCTAGGACAGAGAATGAGCAGTTCTTC,CASSYSRTENEQFF
-,-,TRBV20-1,TRBJ1-1,TGCAGTGCACAGGGACCGGACACTGAAGCTTTCTTT,CSAQGPDTEAFF
few,-,TRBV7-2,TRBJ2-7,TGTGCCAGCAGCTTAGATGAGGGAAGGTACGAGCAGTACTTC,CASSLDEGRYEQYF
-,-,TRBV5-1,TRBJ1-1,TGCGCCAGCAGCTTTGATGGAGTAAACACTGAAGCTTTCTTT,CASSFDGVNTEAFF
-,-,TRBV7-9,TRBJ1-5,TGTGCCAGCAGCCCGCTCGTTGCGGTTCAGCCCCAGCATTTT,CASSPLVAVQPQHF
-,TRBD2,TRBV4-1,TRBJ2-4,TGCGCCAGCAGCCAAGATTCCTTTGGGACTAGGAACAACATTCAGTACTTC,CASSQDSFGTRNNIQYF
few,TRBD2,TRBV3-1,TRBJ2-3,TGTGCCAGCAGCCGAGCGGGAGTGAGCACAGATACGCAGTATTTT,CASSRAGVSTDTQYF
-,-,TRBV5-4,TRBJ2-2,TGTGCCAGCAGCTTTGGTGGGGACAAGCCCACCGGGGAGCTGTTTTTT,CASSFGGDKPTGELFF
few,TRBD1,TRBV30,TRBJ2-5,TGTGCCTGGAGTCGATGGGGACAGGGGAAAGAGACCCAGTACTTC,CAWSRWGQGKETQYF